This T cell receptor (beta chain) appears in the sequencing data of a study of blood T cells in healthy people across ages. The CDR3 loop spans 15 amino acids. Looked up from germline, CDR1 is MNHNS and CDR2 is SASEGT. V lost 0 bases and J lost 5, with 11 bases in between. Then a second PCR, running roughly 7 to 12 cycles, was carried out with a sample-barcoded 5' primer and a J-beta primer mix. Each CDR3 protein is one row after TCRdb ran MiXCR on the 5' RACE reads. Altogether 850,000 to 1,100,000 distinct CDR3 sequences are present, roughly two fifths being singletons, with the ten largest covering about 12%. This clonotype turned up a few times. Donors were healthy Caucasian individuals from Russia aged roughly 6 to 90. Peripheral blood was drawn, roughly 10 milliliters per donor.

The chain combines TRBV6-1 with TRBJ1-5, with a weak D call TRBD1 (6 bases). Sequencing used blood. This TCR came from a man aged 18 to 29 in good health. Written as DNA, the CDR3 is TGTGCCAGCAGTGAAGCGGGGGGCAGGGATCAGCCCCAGCATTTT. Its protein product is CASSEAGGRDQPQHF.